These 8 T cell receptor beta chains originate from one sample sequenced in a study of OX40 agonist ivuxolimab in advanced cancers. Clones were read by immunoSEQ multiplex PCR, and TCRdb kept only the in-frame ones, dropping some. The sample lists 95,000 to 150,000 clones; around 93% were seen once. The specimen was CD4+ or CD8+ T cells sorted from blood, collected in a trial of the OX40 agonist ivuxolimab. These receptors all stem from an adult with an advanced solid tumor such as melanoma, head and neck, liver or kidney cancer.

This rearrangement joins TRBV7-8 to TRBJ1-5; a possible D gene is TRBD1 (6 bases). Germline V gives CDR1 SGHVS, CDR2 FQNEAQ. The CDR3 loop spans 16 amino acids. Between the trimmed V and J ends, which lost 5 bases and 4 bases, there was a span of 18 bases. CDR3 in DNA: TGTGCCAGCAGCCAAGGGGAGGGGGGGCTTAATCAGCCCCAGCATTTT. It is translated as CASSQGEGGLNQPQHF. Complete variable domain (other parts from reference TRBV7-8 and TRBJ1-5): GAGVSQSPRYKVAKRGQDVALRCDPISGHVSLFWYQQALGQGPEFLTYFQNEAQLDKSGLPSDRFFAERPEGSVSTLKIQRTQQEDSAVYLCASSQGEGGLNQPQHFGDGTRLSIL.

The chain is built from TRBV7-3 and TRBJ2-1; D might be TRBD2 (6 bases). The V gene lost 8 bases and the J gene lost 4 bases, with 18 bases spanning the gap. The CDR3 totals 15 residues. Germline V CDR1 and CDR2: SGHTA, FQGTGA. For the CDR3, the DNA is TGTGCCAGCGGCCCCCCGGGTAGCGGTTACAATGAGCAGTTCTTC. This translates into CASGPPGSGYNEQFF.

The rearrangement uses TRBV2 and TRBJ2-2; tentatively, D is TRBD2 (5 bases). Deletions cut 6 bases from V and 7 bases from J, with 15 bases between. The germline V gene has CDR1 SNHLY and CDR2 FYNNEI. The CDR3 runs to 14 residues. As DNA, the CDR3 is TGTGCCAGCAGCTTCCGGGGTCTTCTCGGGGAGCTGTTTTTT. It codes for CASSFRGLLGELFF.

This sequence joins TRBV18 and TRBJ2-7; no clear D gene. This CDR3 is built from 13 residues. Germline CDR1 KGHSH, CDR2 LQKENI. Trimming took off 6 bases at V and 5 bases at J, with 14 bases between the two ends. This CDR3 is CASSLTKVDEQYF. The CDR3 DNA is TGTGCCAGCTCGCTGACGAAGGTGGACGAGCAGTACTTC.

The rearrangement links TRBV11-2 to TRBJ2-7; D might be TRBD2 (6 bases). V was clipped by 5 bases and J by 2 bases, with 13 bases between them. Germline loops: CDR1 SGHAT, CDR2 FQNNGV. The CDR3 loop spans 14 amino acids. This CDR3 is CASSLHRGTYEQYF. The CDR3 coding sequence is TGTGCCAGCAGCCTCCATCGGGGGACCTACGAGCAGTACTTC. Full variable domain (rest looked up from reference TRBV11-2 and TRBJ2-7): EAGVAQSPRYKIIEKRQSVAFWCNPISGHATLYWYQQILGQGPKLLIQFQNNGVVDDSQLPKDRFSAERLKGVDSTLKIQPAKLEDSAVYLCASSLHRGTYEQYFGPGTRLTVT.

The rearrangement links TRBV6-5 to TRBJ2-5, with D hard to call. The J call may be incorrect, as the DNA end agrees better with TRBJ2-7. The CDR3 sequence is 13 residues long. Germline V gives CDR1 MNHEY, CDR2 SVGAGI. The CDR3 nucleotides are TGTGCCAGCAGCATAGAGTTTACCTACGAGCAGTACTTC. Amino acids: CASSIEFTYEQYF.

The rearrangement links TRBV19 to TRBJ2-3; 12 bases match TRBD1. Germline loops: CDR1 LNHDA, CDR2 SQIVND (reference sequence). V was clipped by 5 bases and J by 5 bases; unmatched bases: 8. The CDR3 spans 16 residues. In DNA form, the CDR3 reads TGTGCCAGTAGTCTTACAGGGACAGGGGGCAGAGATACGCAGTATTTT. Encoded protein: CASSLTGTGGRDTQYF.

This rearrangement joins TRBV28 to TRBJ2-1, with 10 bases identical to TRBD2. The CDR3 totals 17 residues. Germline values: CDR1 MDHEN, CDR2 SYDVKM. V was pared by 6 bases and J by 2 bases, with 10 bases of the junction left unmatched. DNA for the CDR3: TGTGCCAGCAGGGGGGGGAGGAGCGGGAGGGCCTACAATGAGCAGTTCTTC. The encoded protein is CASRGGRSGRAYNEQFF.